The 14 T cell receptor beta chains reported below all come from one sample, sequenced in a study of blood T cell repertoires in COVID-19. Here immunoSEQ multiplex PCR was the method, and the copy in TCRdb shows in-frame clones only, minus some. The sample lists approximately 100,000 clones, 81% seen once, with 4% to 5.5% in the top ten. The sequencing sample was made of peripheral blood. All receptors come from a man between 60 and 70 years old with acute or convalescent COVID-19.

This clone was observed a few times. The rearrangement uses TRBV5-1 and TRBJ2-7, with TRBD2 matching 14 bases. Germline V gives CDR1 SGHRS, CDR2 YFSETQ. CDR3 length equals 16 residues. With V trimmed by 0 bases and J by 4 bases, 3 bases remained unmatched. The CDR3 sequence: CASSLAGLAGGYEQYF. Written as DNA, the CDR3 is TGCGCCAGCAGCTTGGCTGGACTAGCGGGAGGTTACGAGCAGTACTTC.

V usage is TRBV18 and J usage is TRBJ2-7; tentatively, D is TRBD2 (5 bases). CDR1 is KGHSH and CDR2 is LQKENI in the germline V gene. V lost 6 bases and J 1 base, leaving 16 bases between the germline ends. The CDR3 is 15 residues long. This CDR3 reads CASSPAVGLSYEQYF. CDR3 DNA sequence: TGTGCCAGCTCCCCAGCGGTGGGTTTGTCCTACGAGCAGTACTTC.

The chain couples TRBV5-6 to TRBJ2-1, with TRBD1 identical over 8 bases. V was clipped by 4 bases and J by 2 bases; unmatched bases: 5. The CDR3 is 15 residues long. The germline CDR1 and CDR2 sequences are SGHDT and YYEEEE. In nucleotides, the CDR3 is TGTGCCAGCAGCCAGGACAGGGATACCTACAATGAGCAGTTCTTC. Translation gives CASSQDRDTYNEQFF.

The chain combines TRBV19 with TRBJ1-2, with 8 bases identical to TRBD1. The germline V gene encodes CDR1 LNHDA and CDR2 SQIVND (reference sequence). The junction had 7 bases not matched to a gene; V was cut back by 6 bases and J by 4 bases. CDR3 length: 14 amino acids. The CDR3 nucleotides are TGTGCCAGTAGCCCCAGGGGGCGAGGCTATGGCTACACCTTC. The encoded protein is CASSPRGRGYGYTF.

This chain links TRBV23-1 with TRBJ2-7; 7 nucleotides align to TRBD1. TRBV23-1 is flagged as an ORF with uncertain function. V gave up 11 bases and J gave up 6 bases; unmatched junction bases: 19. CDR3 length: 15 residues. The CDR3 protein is CAYNRPPTGLGEQYF. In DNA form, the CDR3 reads TGCGCCTACAACAGACCCCCGACAGGGCTTGGCGAGCAGTACTTC.

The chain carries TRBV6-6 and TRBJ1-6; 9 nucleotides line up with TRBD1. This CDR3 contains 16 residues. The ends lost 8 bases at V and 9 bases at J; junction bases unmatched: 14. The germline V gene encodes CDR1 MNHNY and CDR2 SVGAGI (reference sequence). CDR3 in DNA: TGTGCCAGCGCTGGAACAGGGGGCCCATCTAGTTCACCCCTCCACTTT. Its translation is CASAGTGGPSSSPLHF.

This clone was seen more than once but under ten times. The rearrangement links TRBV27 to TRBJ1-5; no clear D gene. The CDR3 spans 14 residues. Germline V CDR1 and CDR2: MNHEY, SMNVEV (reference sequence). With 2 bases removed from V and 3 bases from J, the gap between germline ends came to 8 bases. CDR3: CASSLGQNNQPQHF. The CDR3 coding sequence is TGTGCCAGCAGTTTAGGCCAGAACAATCAGCCCCAGCATTTT.

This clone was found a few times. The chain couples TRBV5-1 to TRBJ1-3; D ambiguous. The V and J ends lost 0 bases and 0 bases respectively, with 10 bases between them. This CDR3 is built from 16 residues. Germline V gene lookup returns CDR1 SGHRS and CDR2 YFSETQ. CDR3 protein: CASSLAGSSSGNTIYF. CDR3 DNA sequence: TGCGCCAGCAGCTTGGCGGGGTCTAGCTCTGGAAACACCATATATTTT.

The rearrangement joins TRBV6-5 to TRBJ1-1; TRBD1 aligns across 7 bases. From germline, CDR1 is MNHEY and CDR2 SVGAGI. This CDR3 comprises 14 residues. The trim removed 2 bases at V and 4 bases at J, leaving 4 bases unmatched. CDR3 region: CASSYAGTVTEAFF. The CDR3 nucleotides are TGTGCCAGCAGTTACGCCGGGACAGTCACTGAAGCTTTCTTT.

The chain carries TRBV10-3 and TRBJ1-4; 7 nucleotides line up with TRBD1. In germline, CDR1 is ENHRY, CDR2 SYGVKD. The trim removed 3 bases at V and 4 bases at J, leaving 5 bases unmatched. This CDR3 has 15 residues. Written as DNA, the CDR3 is TGTGCCATCAGTGAAACGGGACAGAGTAATGAAAAACTGTTTTTT. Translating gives CAISETGQSNEKLFF.

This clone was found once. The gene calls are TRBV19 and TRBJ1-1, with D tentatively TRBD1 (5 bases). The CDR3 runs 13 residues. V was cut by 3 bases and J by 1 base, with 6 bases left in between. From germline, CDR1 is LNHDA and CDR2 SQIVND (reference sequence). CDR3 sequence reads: CASSIRANTEAFF. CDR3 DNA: TGTGCCAGTAGTATCAGGGCGAACACTGAAGCTTTCTTT.

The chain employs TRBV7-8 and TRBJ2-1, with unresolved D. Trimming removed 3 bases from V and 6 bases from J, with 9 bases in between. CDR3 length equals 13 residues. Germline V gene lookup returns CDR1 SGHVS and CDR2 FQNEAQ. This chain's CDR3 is CASSFRHSNEQFF. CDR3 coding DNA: TGTGCCAGCAGCTTCAGACACAGCAATGAGCAGTTCTTC.

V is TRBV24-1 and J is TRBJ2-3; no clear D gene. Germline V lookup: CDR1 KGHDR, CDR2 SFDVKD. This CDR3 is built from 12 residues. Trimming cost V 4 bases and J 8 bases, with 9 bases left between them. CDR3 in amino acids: CATSERSRTQYF. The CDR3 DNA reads TGTGCCACCAGTGAGCGTAGCCGTACGCAGTATTTT.

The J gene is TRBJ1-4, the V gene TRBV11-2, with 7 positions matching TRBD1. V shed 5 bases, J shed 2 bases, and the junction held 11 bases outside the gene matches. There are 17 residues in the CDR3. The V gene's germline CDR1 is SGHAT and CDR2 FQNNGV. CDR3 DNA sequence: TGTGCCAGCAGCATTTATTTAGGGGGCAGGACTAATGAAAAACTGTTTTTT. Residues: CASSIYLGGRTNEKLFF.